The next 3 T cell receptor beta chains were all read from a single sample in a study of neoadjuvant anti-PD-1 for oral cavity cancer. Time point reported: after neoadjuvant nivolumab, at surgical resection. Libraries were prepared by immunoSEQ multiplex PCR; TCRdb keeps only in-frame clonotypes and omits some of them. The sample holds about 42,000 clones, 77% seen once. The input for sequencing was PBMCs, taken after nivolumab (anti-PD-1) treatment. These receptors were obtained from a person aged 35-79 years with oral cavity squamous cell carcinoma.

The V gene is TRBV29-1, the J gene TRBJ1-4; TRBD1 agrees at 7 bases. The CDR3 is 16 residues long. Trimming at V came to 4 bases and at J to 0 bases, leaving 8 bases not matched to a gene. The V gene's germline CDR1 is SQVTM and CDR2 ANQGSEA. The CDR3 DNA sequence: TGCAGCGTTGGAGGAGACAGGGCAACAACTAATGAAAAACTGTTTTTT. It encodes CSVGGDRATTNEKLFF.

The chain joins TRBV12-5 to TRBJ2-5; D is perhaps TRBD2 (6 bases). This CDR3 has 14 residues. The germline V gene encodes CDR1 LGHNT and CDR2 FRNRAP. Trimming pared 6 bases from V and 2 bases from J, leaving 13 bases between. CDR3 sequence reads: CASGAGDLQETQYF. CDR3 bases: TGTGCTAGTGGGGCTGGGGACTTACAAGAGACCCAGTACTTC.

V is TRBV18 and J is TRBJ1-4; 8 bases agree with TRBD1. This CDR3 has 14 residues. V was pared by 2 bases and J by 7 bases, with 3 bases of the junction left unmatched. CDR1 and CDR2 from the germline V gene are KGHSH and LQKENI. CDR3 protein: CASSPRTGSEKLFF. CDR3 DNA sequence: TGTGCCAGCTCACCAAGGACAGGGAGTGAAAAACTGTTTTTT.